One TCR beta chain is described in this entry. Its antigen remains unknown. The primer mix had 60 Vbeta and 13 Jbeta primers. Method: immunoSEQ multiplex PCR; TCRdb's copy keeps in-frame clones and lacks some. The sample has 100,000 to 150,000 clones; roughly 70% are singletons. The data are from a study of cytomegalovirus exposure and HLA in healthy donors. V lost 3 bases, J lost 4 bases, and 15 bases lay in between. Germline V gene sequence: CDR1 SGHAT, CDR2 FQNNGV. The CDR3 runs to 16 residues. Study-level results: As immune exposure information, only CMV serostatus was available.

Sequences were obtained from PBMCs. This TCR was recovered from a woman aged 40 to 55 in good health and CMV-seropositive. The chain uses TRBV11-2 and TRBJ2-2; D is possibly TRBD2 (6 bases). In DNA, the CDR3 is TGTGCCAGCAGCTTCCTATTAGCGGTGGGCACCGGGGAGCTGTTTTTT. Translated: CASSFLLAVGTGELFF. The full variable domain, in which reference TRBV11-2 and TRBJ2-2 provide the parts outside the CDR3, is EAGVAQSPRYKIIEKRQSVAFWCNPISGHATLYWYQQILGQGPKLLIQFQNNGVVDDSQLPKDRFSAERLKGVDSTLKIQPAKLEDSAVYLCASSFLLAVGTGELFFGEGSRLTVL.